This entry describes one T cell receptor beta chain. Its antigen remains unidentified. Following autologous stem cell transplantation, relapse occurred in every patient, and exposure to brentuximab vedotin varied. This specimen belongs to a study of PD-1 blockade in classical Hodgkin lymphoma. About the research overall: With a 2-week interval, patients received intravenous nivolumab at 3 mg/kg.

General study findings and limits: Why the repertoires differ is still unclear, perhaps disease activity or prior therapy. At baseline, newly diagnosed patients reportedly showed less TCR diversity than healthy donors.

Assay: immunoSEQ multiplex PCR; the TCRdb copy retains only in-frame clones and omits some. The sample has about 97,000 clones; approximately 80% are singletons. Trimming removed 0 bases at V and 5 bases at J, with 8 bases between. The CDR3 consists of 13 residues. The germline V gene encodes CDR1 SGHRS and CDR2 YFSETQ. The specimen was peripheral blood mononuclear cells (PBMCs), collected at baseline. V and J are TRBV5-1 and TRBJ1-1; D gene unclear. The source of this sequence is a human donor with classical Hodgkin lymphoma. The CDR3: CASSLGWETEAFF. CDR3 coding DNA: TGCGCCAGCAGCTTGGGCTGGGAAACTGAAGCTTTCTTT.